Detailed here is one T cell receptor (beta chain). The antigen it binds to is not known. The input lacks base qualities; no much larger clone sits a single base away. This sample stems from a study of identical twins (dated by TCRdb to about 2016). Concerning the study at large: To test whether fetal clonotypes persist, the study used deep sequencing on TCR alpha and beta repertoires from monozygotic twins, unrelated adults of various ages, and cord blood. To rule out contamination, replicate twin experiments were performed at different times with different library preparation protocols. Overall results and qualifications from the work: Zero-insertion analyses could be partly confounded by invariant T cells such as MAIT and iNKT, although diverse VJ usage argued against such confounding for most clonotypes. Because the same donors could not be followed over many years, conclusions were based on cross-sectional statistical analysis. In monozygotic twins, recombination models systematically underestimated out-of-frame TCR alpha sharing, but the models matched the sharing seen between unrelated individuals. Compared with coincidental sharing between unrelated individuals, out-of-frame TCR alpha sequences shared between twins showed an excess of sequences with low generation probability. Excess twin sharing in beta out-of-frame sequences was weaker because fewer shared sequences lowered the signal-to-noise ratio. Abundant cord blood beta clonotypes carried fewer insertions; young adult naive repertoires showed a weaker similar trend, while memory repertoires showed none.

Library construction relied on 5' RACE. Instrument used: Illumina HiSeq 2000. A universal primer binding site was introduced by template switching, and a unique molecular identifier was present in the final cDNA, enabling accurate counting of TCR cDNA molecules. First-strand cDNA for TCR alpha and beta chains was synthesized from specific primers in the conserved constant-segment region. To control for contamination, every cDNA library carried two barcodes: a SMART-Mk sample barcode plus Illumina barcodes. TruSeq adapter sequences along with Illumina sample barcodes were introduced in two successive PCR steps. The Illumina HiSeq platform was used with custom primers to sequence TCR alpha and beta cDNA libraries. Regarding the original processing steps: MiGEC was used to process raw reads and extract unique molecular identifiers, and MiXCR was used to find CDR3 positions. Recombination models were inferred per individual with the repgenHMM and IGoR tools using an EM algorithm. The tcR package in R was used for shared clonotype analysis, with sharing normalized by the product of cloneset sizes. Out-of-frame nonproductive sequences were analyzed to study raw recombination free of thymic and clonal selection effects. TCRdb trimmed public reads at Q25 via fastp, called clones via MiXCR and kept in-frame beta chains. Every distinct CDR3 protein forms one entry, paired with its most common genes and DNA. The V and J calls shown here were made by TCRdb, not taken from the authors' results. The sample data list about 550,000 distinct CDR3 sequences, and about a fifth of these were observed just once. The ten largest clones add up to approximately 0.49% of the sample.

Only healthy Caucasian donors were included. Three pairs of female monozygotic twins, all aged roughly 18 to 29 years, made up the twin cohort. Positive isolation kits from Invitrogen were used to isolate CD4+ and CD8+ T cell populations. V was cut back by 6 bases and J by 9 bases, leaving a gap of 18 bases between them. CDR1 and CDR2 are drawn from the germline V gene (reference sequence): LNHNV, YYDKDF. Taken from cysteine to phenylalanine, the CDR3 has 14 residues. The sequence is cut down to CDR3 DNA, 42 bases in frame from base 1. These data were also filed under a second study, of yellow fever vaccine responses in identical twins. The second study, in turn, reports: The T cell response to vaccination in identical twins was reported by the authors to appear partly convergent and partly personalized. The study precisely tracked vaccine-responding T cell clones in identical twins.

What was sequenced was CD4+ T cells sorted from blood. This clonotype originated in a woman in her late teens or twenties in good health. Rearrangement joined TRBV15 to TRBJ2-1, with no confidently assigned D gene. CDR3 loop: CATRIHGVSAEQFF. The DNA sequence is TGTGCCACCAGGATACACGGAGTTTCTGCTGAGCAGTTCTTC.